Each of the 9 T cell receptor beta chains below was sequenced from the same sample in a study of T-cell memory formation after mild COVID-19. In TCRdb, the 5' RACE reads were re-called with MiXCR into one record per CDR3 protein. The top ten clones hold less than 10% of a sample with approximately 560,000 distinct CDR3 sequences, around 16% of them seen once. The sample comprised PBMCs or a T cell subset sorted from them (not recorded which). These receptors were obtained from an adult woman who had mild COVID-19 (a few samples of this study predate the infection). Cell type and time point are not known.

This chain links TRBV4-1 with TRBJ2-3; D not resolved. The germline CDR1 and CDR2 sequences are MGHRA and YSYEKL. V was shortened by 1 base and J by 6 bases, with 11 bases between the two germline ends. This CDR3 has 14 residues. Here the CDR3 DNA reads TGCGCCAGCAGCCAAGCCGCCCTGGGGGATACGCAGTATTTT. Its translation: CASSQAALGDTQYF.

The chain links TRBV20-1 to TRBJ2-3; D possibly corresponds to TRBD1 (5 bases). The V gene lost 0 bases and the J gene lost 2 bases, with 9 bases spanning the gap. The CDR3 contains 14 residues. The germline V gene encodes CDR1 DFQATT and CDR2 SNEGSKA (reference sequence). The DNA for the CDR3 is TGCAGTGCTAGAGATATCAGGGACACAGATACGCAGTATTTT. Its translation: CSARDIRDTDTQYF.

This chain connects TRBV24-1 to TRBJ1-1; D uncertain. The CDR3 is 14 amino acids. In germline, CDR1 is KGHDR, CDR2 SFDVKD. V dropped 2 bases and J dropped 3 bases, with 9 bases sitting between them. The CDR3, as DNA: TGTGCCACCAGTGATTCGCGGGCTGACACTGAAGCTTTCTTT. This encodes CATSDSRADTEAFF.

This clonotype was found a few times. This rearrangement joins TRBV11-2 to TRBJ2-7, with 10 bases aligning to TRBD2. The CDR3 is 16 residues long. The V gene end was trimmed by 1 base and the J gene end by 3 bases; junction bases not matched to a gene: 6. CDR1 and CDR2 (germline): SGHAT, FQNNGV. CDR3 sequence reads: CASSLVTSGPHYEQYF. The CDR3 DNA sequence: TGTGCCAGCAGCTTAGTGACTAGCGGGCCGCACTACGAGCAGTACTTC.

The table lists this clonotype with many counts. The chain couples TRBV25-1 to TRBJ2-7; perhaps TRBD2 as D (5 bases). The CDR3 sequence is 17 residues long. V was trimmed by 2 bases and J by 2 bases, leaving 19 bases between them. In germline, CDR1 is MGHDK, CDR2 SYGVNS. Here the CDR3 DNA reads TGTGCCAGCAGTGAACGGTTCCCAACAGAGGGCCCCTACGAGCAGTACTTC. Protein: CASSERFPTEGPYEQYF.

Concerning this clonotype: One base away lies a much larger clone, so this may be a sequencing read error. The chain carries TRBV12-3 or TRBV12-4 and TRBJ2-7; possible D gene TRBD2, 6 bases. This CDR3 has 14 residues. CDR3 nucleotides: TGTGCCAGCAGTTCCACCGGGACTTCCTACGAGCATTACTTC. Translation: CASSSTGTSYEHYF.

This chain connects TRBV5-1 to TRBJ2-5; no clear D gene. V shed 2 bases and J shed 1 base, with 21 bases lying between them. The germline V gene encodes CDR1 SGHRS and CDR2 YFSETQ. The CDR3 runs to 18 residues. Here the CDR3 DNA reads TGCGCCAGCAGCTTTCTGCCCTTAGGACCGGCGGCCCAAGAGACCCAGTACTTC. Its translation: CASSFLPLGPAAQETQYF.

This chain uses TRBV6-2 or TRBV6-3 with TRBJ2-2, with 15 bases that match TRBD2. The germline V gene has CDR1 MNHEY and CDR2 SVGEGT. This CDR3 region has 16 residues. The V segment lost 8 bases and the J segment 7 bases; nucleotides outside the gene matches: 8. CDR3 DNA: TGTGCCAGCCGGACTAGCGGGAGGGCCGTGAACGGGGAGCTGTTTTTT. This sequence encodes CASRTSGRAVNGELFF.

This clonotype appeared a few times. The chain has TRBV9 and TRBJ2-3; D not certain. CDR3 size: 12 residues. Trimming cost V 1 base and J 4 bases, with 4 bases left between them. The germline CDR1 and CDR2 sequences are SGDLS and YYNGEE. CDR3 nucleotide sequence: TGTGCCAGCAGCGTACCTTCAGATACGCAGTATTTT. It codes for CASSVPSDTQYF.